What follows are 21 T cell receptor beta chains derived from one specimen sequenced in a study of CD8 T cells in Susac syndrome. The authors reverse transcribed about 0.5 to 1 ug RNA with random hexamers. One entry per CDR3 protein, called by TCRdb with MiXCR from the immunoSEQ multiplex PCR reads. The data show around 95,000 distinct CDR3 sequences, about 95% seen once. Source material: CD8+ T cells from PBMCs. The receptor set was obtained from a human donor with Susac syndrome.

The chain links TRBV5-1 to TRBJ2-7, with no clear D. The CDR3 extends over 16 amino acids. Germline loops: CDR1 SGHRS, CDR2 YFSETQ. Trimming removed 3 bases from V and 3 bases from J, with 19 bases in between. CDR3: CASSSPSDRGNYEQYF. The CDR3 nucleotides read TGCGCCAGCAGCTCTCCTTCGGACCGAGGAAACTACGAGCAGTACTTC.

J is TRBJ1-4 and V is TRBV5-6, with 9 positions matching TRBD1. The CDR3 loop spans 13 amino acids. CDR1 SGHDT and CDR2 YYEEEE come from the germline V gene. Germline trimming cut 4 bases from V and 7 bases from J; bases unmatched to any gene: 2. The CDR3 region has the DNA TGTGCCAGCAGCGCGGGACAGGGTGAAAAACTGTTTTTT. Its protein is CASSAGQGEKLFF.

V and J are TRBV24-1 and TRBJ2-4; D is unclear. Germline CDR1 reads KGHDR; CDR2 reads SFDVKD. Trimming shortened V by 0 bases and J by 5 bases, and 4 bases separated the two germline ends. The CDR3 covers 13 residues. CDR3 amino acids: CATSDLNENIQYF. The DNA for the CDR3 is TGTGCCACCAGTGATTTGAATGAAAACATTCAGTACTTC.

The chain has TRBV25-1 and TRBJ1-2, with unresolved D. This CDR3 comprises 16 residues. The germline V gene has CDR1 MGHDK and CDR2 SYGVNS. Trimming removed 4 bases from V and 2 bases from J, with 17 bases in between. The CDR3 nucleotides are TGTGCCAGCAGTGCTCAACAAAACCCCAGGAACTATGGCTACACCTTC. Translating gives CASSAQQNPRNYGYTF.

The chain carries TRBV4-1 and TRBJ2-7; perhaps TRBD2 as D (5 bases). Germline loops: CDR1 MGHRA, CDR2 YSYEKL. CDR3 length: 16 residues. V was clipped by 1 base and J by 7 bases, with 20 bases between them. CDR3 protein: CASSQGRRAGNVEQYF. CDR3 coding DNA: TGCGCCAGCAGCCAAGGGCGGCGGGCCGGGAACGTTGAGCAGTACTTC.

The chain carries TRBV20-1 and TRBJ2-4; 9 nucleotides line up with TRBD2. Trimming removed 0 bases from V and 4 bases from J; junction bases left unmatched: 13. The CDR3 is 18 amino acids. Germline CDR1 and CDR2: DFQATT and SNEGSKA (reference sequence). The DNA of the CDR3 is TGCAGTGCTAGAGATTTTGGGCAGCGGGAGGAACCAAAAAACATTCAGTACTTC. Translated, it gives CSARDFGQREEPKNIQYF.

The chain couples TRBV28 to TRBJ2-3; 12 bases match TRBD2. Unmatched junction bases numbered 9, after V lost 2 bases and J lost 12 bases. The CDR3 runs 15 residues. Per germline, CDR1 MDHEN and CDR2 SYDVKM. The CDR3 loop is CASSLPLAGGSTQYF. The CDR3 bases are TGTGCCAGCAGTTTACCGCTAGCGGGAGGGTCCACTCAGTATTTT.

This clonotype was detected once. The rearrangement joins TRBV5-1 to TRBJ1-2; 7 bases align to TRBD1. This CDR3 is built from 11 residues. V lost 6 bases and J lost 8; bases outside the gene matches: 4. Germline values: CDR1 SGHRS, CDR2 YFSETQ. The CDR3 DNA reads TGCGCCAGCACAGGGGGTCGGGGCTACACCTTC. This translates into CASTGGRGYTF.

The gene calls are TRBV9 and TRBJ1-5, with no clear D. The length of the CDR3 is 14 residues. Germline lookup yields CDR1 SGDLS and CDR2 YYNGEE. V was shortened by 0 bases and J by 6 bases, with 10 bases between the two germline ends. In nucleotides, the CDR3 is TGTGCCAGCAGCGTAGCTGGGGAGGGTCAGCCCCAGCATTTT. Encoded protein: CASSVAGEGQPQHF.

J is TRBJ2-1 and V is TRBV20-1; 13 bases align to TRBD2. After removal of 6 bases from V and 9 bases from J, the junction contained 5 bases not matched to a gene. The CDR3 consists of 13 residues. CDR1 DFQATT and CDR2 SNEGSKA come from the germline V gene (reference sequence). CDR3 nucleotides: TGCAGTGCGGGACTAGCGGGATTGAGTGAGCAGTTCTTC. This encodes CSAGLAGLSEQFF.

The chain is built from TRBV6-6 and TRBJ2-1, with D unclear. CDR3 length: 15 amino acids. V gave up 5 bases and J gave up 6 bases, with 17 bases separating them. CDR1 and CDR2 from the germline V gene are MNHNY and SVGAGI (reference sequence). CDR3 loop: CASSPNLNHFNEQFF. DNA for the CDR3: TGTGCCAGCAGTCCAAACCTCAACCACTTCAATGAGCAGTTCTTC.

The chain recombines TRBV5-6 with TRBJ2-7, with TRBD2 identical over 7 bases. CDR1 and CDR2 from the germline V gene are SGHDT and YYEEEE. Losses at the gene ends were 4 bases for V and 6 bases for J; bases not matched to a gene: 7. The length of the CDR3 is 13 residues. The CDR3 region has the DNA TGTGCCAGCAGCAGGCGGGGGAGAGGCGAGCAGTACTTC. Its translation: CASSRRGRGEQYF.

In nucleotides, the CDR3 is TGTGCCAGCAGTTTGACCCGTCGGAGCACAGATACGCAGTATTTT. It specifies CASSLTRRSTDTQYF. This chain links TRBV12-3 or TRBV12-4 with TRBJ2-3, with D unclear. The CDR3 is 15 amino acids. V was clipped by 3 bases and J by 0 bases, with 10 bases between them.

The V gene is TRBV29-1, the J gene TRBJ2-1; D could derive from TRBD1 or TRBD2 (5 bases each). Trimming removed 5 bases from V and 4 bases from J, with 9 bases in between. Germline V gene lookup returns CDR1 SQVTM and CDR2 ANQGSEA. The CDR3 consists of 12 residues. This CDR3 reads CSVWDQYNEQFF. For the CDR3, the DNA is TGCAGCGTTTGGGACCAATACAATGAGCAGTTCTTC.

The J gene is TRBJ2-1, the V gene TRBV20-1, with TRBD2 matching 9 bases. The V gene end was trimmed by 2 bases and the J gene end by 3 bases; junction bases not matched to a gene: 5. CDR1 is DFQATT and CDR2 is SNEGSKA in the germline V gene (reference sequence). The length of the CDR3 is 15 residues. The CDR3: CSARLAGGFYNEQFF. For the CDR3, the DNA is TGCAGTGCTAGATTGGCGGGAGGGTTCTACAATGAGCAGTTCTTC.

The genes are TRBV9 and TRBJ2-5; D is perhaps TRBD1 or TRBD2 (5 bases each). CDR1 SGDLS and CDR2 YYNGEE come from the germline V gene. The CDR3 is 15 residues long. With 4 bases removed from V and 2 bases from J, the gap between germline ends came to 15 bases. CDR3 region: CASSLMGTEQETQYF. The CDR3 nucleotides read TGTGCCAGCAGCCTCATGGGGACGGAGCAAGAGACCCAGTACTTC.

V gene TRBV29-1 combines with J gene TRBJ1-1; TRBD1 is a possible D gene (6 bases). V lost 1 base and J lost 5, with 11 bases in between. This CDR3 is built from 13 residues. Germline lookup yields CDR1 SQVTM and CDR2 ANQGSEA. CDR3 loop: CSVEGQGRTEAFF. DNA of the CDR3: TGCAGCGTTGAAGGGCAGGGGAGAACTGAAGCTTTCTTT.

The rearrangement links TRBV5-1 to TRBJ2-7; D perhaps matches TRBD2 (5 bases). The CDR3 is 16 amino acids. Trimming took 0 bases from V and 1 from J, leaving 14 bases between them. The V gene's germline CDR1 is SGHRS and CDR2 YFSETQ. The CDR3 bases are TGCGCCAGCAGCTTGGGTCCCGGGGATGTATCCTACGAGCAGTACTTC. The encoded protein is CASSLGPGDVSYEQYF.

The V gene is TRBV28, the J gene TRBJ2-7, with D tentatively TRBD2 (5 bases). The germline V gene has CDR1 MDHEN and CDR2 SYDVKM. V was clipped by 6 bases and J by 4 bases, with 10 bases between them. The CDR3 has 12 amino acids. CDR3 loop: CASSYPGYEQYF. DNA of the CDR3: TGTGCCAGCAGCTACCCGGGGTACGAGCAGTACTTC.

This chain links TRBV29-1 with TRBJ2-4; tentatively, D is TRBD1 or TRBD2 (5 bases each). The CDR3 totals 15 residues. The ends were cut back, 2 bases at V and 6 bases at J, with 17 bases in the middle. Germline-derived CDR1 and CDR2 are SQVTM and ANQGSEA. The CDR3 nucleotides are TGCAGCGTTGAAACGAGGGATAGAGGGGCAAACATTCAGTACTTC. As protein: CSVETRDRGANIQYF.

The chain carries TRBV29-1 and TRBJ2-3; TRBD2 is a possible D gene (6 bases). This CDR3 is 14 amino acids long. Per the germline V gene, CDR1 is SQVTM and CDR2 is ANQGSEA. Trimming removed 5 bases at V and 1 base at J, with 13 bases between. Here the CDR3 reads CSVQYWEGTDTQYF. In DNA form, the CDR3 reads TGCAGCGTTCAATACTGGGAGGGCACAGATACGCAGTATTTT.